These 31 T cell receptor beta chains were sequenced from one sample in a study of blood T cells in healthy people across ages. A sample-barcoded 5' primer and a J-beta primer mix were used in a second PCR of roughly 7 to 11 cycles. Each CDR3 protein gets one entry after TCRdb re-called the 5' RACE reads with MiXCR. The data show about 1.8 million distinct CDR3 sequences, 49% seen once. Sequencing was performed on blood. The receptors were sampled from a woman aged 40 to 50 in good health.

Regarding this clonotype: A read error is possible here, since a much larger clone lies one base away. This chain uses TRBV20-1 with TRBJ1-2; possible D gene TRBD1, 5 bases. Germline V gene lookup returns CDR1 DFQATT and CDR2 SNEGSKA (reference sequence). The ends were cut back, 3 bases at V and 0 bases at J, with 11 bases in the middle. CDR3 length equals 14 residues. Here the CDR3 reads CSARGPRANYGYTF. CDR3 nucleotide sequence: TGCAGTGCTAGGGGGCCGAGGGCTAACTATGGCTACACCTTC.

V usage is TRBV12-3 or TRBV12-4 and J usage is TRBJ2-3; a possible D gene is TRBD2 (5 bases). V was pared by 8 bases and J by 6 bases, with 9 bases between. CDR3 length: 11 residues. CDR3 coding DNA: TGTGCCAGCGTCAGAGGGGATACGCAGTATTTT. This gives the protein CASVRGDTQYF.

The chain couples TRBV21-1 to TRBJ1-5; the table's D call, TRBD1, was not checked against the DNA. TRBV21-1 is labeled a pseudogene. The CDR3 loop spans 15 amino acids. CDR3 nucleotides: TGTGCCAGCAGCAAAGGGGGGGGACGGGGGCCGCCCCAGCATTTT. Its translation is CASSKGGGRGPPQHF.

The genes are TRBV20-1 and TRBJ2-7, with a possible D match to TRBD2 (5 bases). This CDR3 is 13 amino acids long. V was clipped by 8 bases and J by 7 bases, with 21 bases between them. The germline V gene has CDR1 DFQATT and CDR2 SNEGSKA (reference sequence). CDR3 loop: CSTRGVTYNEQYF. The CDR3 DNA reads as TGCAGTACTCGGGGAGTCACCTACAATGAGCAGTACTTC.

This clonotype was seen a few times. The CDR3 here is CASSLDVQGGETQYF. CDR3 in DNA: TGCGCCAGCAGCTTGGATGTCCAGGGTGGGGAGACCCAGTACTTC. The chain recombines TRBV5-1 with TRBJ2-5; a weak D match, TRBD1 (5 bases). V was pared by 0 bases and J by 5 bases, with 14 bases between. Germline V gene sequence: CDR1 SGHRS, CDR2 YFSETQ. The CDR3 loop spans 15 amino acids. The full variable domain, rest sourced from reference TRBV5-1 and TRBJ2-5, is KAGVTQTPRYLIKTRGQQVTLSCSPISGHRSVSWYQQTPGQGLQFLFEYFSETQRNKGNFPGRFSGRQFSNSRSEMNVSTLELGDSALYLCASSLDVQGGETQYFGPGTRLLVL.

This clonotype was detected ten times or more. The CDR3 sequence is CASSYSLWGNEQFF. In DNA, the CDR3 is TGTGCCAGCAGTTACTCCCTTTGGGGTAATGAGCAGTTCTTC. The chain combines TRBV6-6 with TRBJ2-1; no firm D call. V was pared by 0 bases and J by 7 bases, with 10 bases between. Germline CDR1 reads MNHNY; CDR2 reads SVGAGI (reference sequence). This CDR3 is built from 14 residues.

The chain employs TRBV20-1 and TRBJ1-5; D is ambiguous. There are 16 residues in the CDR3. Germline assignment: CDR1 DFQATT and CDR2 SNEGSKA (reference sequence). V dropped 0 bases and J dropped 0 bases, with 12 bases sitting between them. This CDR3 is CSARDLSTISNQPQHF. DNA of the CDR3: TGCAGTGCTAGAGATCTTTCGACCATTAGCAATCAGCCCCAGCATTTT.

This CDR3 reads CASRAGTGGRTNEQYF. CDR3 nucleotides: TGTGCCAGCAGGGCCGGAACGGGGGGCCGGACTAATGAGCAGTACTTC. The chain recombines TRBV2 with TRBJ2-5; perhaps TRBD2 as D (7 bases). CDR3 length: 16 amino acids. V was pared by 6 bases and J by 11 bases, with 28 bases between. Germline CDR1 SNHLY, CDR2 FYNNEI.

This clonotype occurred a few times. This sequence joins TRBV7-3 and TRBJ2-1; 11 nucleotides agree with TRBD2. Unmatched junction bases numbered 5, after V lost 2 bases and J lost 2 bases. The germline gives CDR1 SGHTA, CDR2 FQGTGA. The CDR3 spans 17 residues. CDR3 coding DNA: TGTGCCAGCAGCTTAGCCACTAGCGGGGGAGCCTACAATGAGCAGTTCTTC. Translation gives CASSLATSGGAYNEQFF. Together with reference TRBV7-3 and TRBJ2-1, the CDR3 gives the full variable domain: GAGVSQTPSNKVTEKGKYVELRCDPISGHTALYWYRQSLGQGPEFLIYFQGTGAADDSGLPNDRFFAVRPEGSVSTLKIQRTERGDSAVYLCASSLATSGGAYNEQFFGPGTRLTVL.

The J gene is TRBJ2-4, the V gene TRBV20-1; TRBD2 aligns across 8 bases. This CDR3 is 17 amino acids long. Germline V gene data show CDR1 as DFQATT and CDR2 as SNEGSKA (reference sequence). The ends lost 2 bases at V and 1 base at J; junction bases unmatched: 10. The CDR3 reads CSARPVGGGQAKNIQYF. The CDR3 bases are TGCAGTGCTAGACCCGTTGGCGGGGGGCAGGCCAAAAACATTCAGTACTTC.

The chain employs TRBV4-2 and TRBJ1-6; TRBD1 aligns across 8 bases. Germline V lookup: CDR1 LGHNA, CDR2 YNFKEQ. The CDR3 loop spans 16 amino acids. V gave up 0 bases and J gave up 9 bases; unmatched junction bases: 7. The CDR3 bases are TGTGCCAGCAGCCAAGATATCGGCAGGGGGCTTTCACCCCTCCACTTT. Residues: CASSQDIGRGLSPLHF.

This clonotype was counted a few times. The J gene is TRBJ2-5, the V gene TRBV10-3, with 7 bases fitting TRBD1. J was trimmed by 0 bases and V by 8 bases; bases with no gene match: 6. Germline-derived CDR1 and CDR2 are ENHRY and SYGVKD. The CDR3 consists of 14 residues. CDR3 DNA sequence: TGTGCCATCGGTGGTCAGGGGGACCAAGAGACCCAGTACTTC. As protein: CAIGGQGDQETQYF.

V and J are TRBV28 and TRBJ1-4; D possibly corresponds to TRBD1 (6 bases). CDR3 size: 16 residues. The germline V gene encodes CDR1 MDHEN and CDR2 SYDVKM. Trimming took off 7 bases at V and 2 bases at J, with 17 bases between the two ends. CDR3 sequence reads: CASTPPGVRTNEKLFF. The CDR3 region has the DNA TGTGCCAGCACCCCACCAGGGGTTAGGACTAATGAAAAACTGTTTTTT.

This clonotype was counted between two and nine times. The J gene is TRBJ2-3, the V gene TRBV9; no firm D call. V shed 3 bases and J shed 2 bases, with 10 bases lying between them. The length of the CDR3 is 14 residues. Germline values: CDR1 SGDLS, CDR2 YYNGEE. CDR3 region: CASSGLKDTDTQYF. CDR3 DNA: TGTGCCAGCAGCGGTTTGAAGGACACAGATACGCAGTATTTT.

V is TRBV20-1 and J is TRBJ2-1; D is perhaps TRBD2 (6 bases). Trimming cost V 3 bases and J 15 bases, with 18 bases left between them. This CDR3 has 12 residues. The germline V gene encodes CDR1 DFQATT and CDR2 SNEGSKA (reference sequence). For the CDR3, the DNA is TGCAGTGCTAGTTGGTCGGCTAGCGTTGCGTTCTTC. Its translation: CSASWSASVAFF.

V and J are TRBV20-1 and TRBJ1-2; 12 bases map to TRBD1. There are 14 residues in the CDR3. CDR1 is DFQATT, CDR2 SNEGSKA, per germline (reference sequence). V gave up 6 bases and J gave up 4 bases; unmatched junction bases: 6. The CDR3 nucleotides read TGCAGTGCGCGCCGGGACAGGGGGCCCTATGGCTACACCTTC. Amino acid sequence: CSARRDRGPYGYTF.

This rearrangement joins TRBV9 to TRBJ2-5; the D gene could be TRBD1 or TRBD2 (7 bases each). The V and J ends lost 0 bases and 9 bases respectively, with 21 bases between them. The CDR3 loop spans 16 amino acids. CDR1 is SGDLS and CDR2 is YYNGEE in the germline V gene. The CDR3 DNA reads as TGTGCCAGCAGCGTAGCAGGGGGGGTGGGGCAAGGGCCCCAGTACTTC. Its translation is CASSVAGGVGQGPQYF.

This clonotype was counted between two and nine times. The CDR3 nucleotides read TGCAGTGCGCAGCGGGGGTCTAGCACAGATACGCAGTATTTT. It specifies CSAQRGSSTDTQYF. V and J are TRBV20-1 and TRBJ2-3; TRBD2 matches 8 bases. CDR3 size: 14 residues. Trimming removed 6 bases from V and 0 bases from J; junction bases left unmatched: 5. Germline V gives CDR1 DFQATT, CDR2 SNEGSKA (reference sequence).

This clonotype was detected only a few times. CDR3 nucleotides: TGCGCCAGCAGCTTTGACAGGGAAATTTACGAGCAGTACTTC. Translated, it gives CASSFDREIYEQYF. The chain uses TRBV5-1 and TRBJ2-7; TRBD1 matches 7 bases. V was clipped by 2 bases and J by 4 bases; unmatched bases: 6. CDR1 SGHRS and CDR2 YFSETQ come from the germline V gene. This CDR3 has 14 residues.

V gene TRBV20-1 combines with J gene TRBJ2-5; the match to TRBD2 covers 10 bases. CDR1 and CDR2 (germline): DFQATT, SNEGSKA (reference sequence). The J segment lost 3 bases and the V segment lost 5 bases, leaving 9 bases of the junction unmatched. The CDR3 is 15 residues long. CDR3 protein: CSALPTSGFKETQYF. The CDR3 region has the DNA TGCAGTGCTTTACCGACTAGCGGGTTTAAAGAGACCCAGTACTTC.

The table lists this clonotype with many counts. CDR3 region: CSAGSGDHEQFF. DNA for the CDR3: TGCAGTGCTGGTAGCGGAGATCATGAGCAGTTCTTC. The genes are TRBV20-1 and TRBJ2-1; D is possibly TRBD2 (6 bases). Germline CDR1 DFQATT, CDR2 SNEGSKA (reference sequence). V lost 5 bases and J 8 bases, leaving 13 bases between the germline ends. The CDR3 runs to 12 residues.

The genes are TRBV12-3 or TRBV12-4 and TRBJ2-1, with D possibly being TRBD2 (5 bases). This CDR3 spans 13 amino acids. Trimming removed 4 bases at V and 8 bases at J, with 12 bases between. CDR3 sequence reads: CASSSQRGHEQFF. The CDR3, as DNA: TGTGCCAGCAGTTCACAACGGGGTCATGAGCAGTTCTTC.

The rearrangement links TRBV19 to TRBJ1-5; D is unclear. Trimming left V 5 bases short and J 9 bases short, with 11 bases between. The CDR3 loop spans 12 amino acids. Germline-derived CDR1 and CDR2 are LNHDA and SQIVND (reference sequence). CDR3 amino acids: CASSESVGPQHF. As DNA, the CDR3 is TGTGCCAGTAGTGAGTCGGTGGGGCCCCAGCATTTT.

This clonotype was recorded once. The chain joins TRBV11-2 to TRBJ2-7; unclear D gene. CDR1 and CDR2 from the germline V gene are SGHAT and FQNNGV. V lost 2 bases, J lost 2 bases, and 10 bases lay in between. The CDR3 runs to 14 residues. The CDR3 spells CASSLQYGTYEQYF. CDR3 sequence (DNA): TGTGCCAGCAGCTTACAATACGGTACCTACGAGCAGTACTTC.

Remarks on this clonotype: This is likely a read error, given that the CDR3 carries no conserved phenylalanine or tryptophan at its end. This rearrangement joins TRBV6-2 or TRBV6-3 to TRBJ1-2; the D is unclear. The CDR3 contains 12 residues. Germline-derived CDR1 and CDR2 are MNHEY and SVGEGT. The germline V and J ends were trimmed by 2 bases and 7 bases, with 8 bases remaining between them. The CDR3 nucleotides are TGTGCCAGCAGTTACACGGTCCGTGGCTACACCATC. Its protein is CASSYTVRGYTI.

V and J are TRBV7-6 and TRBJ2-2; D not certain. V was cut by 3 bases and J by 2 bases, with 13 bases left in between. In germline, CDR1 is SGHVS, CDR2 FNYEAQ. CDR3 length: 16 residues. In DNA, the CDR3 is TGTGCCAGCAGCTTGCGCCTCTCACCTAACACCGGGGAGCTGTTTTTT. It translates to CASSLRLSPNTGELFF.

This chain joins TRBV5-1 and TRBJ2-4; D perhaps matches TRBD2 (6 bases). Germline V gives CDR1 SGHRS, CDR2 YFSETQ. The germline V and J ends were trimmed by 4 bases and 3 bases, with 11 bases remaining between them. CDR3 length: 14 amino acids. The CDR3 region is CASSPTSLKNIQYF. The CDR3 DNA sequence: TGCGCCAGCAGCCCAACTAGCCTCAAAAACATTCAGTACTTC.

This clonotype has more than one count but fewer than ten. The rearrangement links TRBV29-1 to TRBJ1-4; D uncertain. V lost 7 bases and J lost 8, with 17 bases in between. Germline V gives CDR1 SQVTM, CDR2 ANQGSEA. This CDR3 has 13 residues. CDR3 sequence reads: CSGRRVSGEKLFF. In nucleotides, the CDR3 is TGCAGCGGACGCCGGGTATCGGGAGAAAAACTGTTTTTT.

This clonotype was counted between two and nine times. This rearrangement joins TRBV20-1 to TRBJ1-2; perhaps TRBD1 as D (5 bases). V was cut by 1 base and J by 4 bases, with 16 bases left in between. CDR1 and CDR2 from the germline V gene are DFQATT and SNEGSKA (reference sequence). This CDR3 spans 15 amino acids. CDR3: CSARGGSREGYGYTF. The DNA for the CDR3 is TGCAGTGCTAGAGGGGGGAGCAGGGAAGGCTATGGCTACACCTTC.

The V gene is TRBV28, the J gene TRBJ1-1; 7 bases map to TRBD1. V was clipped by 6 bases and J by 0 bases; unmatched bases: 10. The CDR3 spans 16 residues. Germline V gene data show CDR1 as MDHEN and CDR2 as SYDVKM. CDR3 coding DNA: TGTGCCAGCAGCCGCGCAGGGGGGGGAATGAACACTGAAGCTTTCTTT. Protein product: CASSRAGGGMNTEAFF.

This sequence joins TRBV2 and TRBJ2-7; TRBD1 agrees at 8 bases. Germline CDR1 and CDR2: SNHLY and FYNNEI. CDR3 length: 13 residues. Trimming removed 8 bases from V and 6 bases from J; junction bases left unmatched: 9. The CDR3 coding sequence is TGTGCCAGCTCTTACCGGACAGGGTTCGAGCAGTACTTC. This sequence encodes CASSYRTGFEQYF.